The 22 T cell receptor beta chains listed next were all sequenced from one sample in a study of CD8+CD57+ T cells in acquired aplastic anemia. TCR beta VDJ combinations and CDR3 sequences were profiled from genomic DNA. TCRdb fed the reads into MiXCR, producing one record per CDR3 protein. The table has about 130,000 distinct CDR3 sequences, about 48% seen once. The sample was sorted CD4+, CD8+, or CD8+CD57+ T cells (not recorded which) from PBMCs. The receptor source for this set is a human donor in good health, serving as a control.

The rearrangement links TRBV6-2 or TRBV6-3 to TRBJ2-1; 13 bases are shared with TRBD2. Germline CDR1 MNHEY, CDR2 SVGEGT. After removal of 7 bases from V and 6 bases from J, the junction contained 6 bases not matched to a gene. CDR3 length: 15 residues. In nucleotides, the CDR3 is TGTGCCAGCAACCTACTAGCGGGGGGGTTCAATGAGCAGTTCTTC. This codes for CASNLLAGGFNEQFF.

The chain links TRBV6-1 to TRBJ1-2, with D perhaps TRBD1 (6 bases). V was clipped by 3 bases and J by 2 bases, with 10 bases between them. The CDR3 has 14 residues. Germline V CDR1 and CDR2: MNHNS, SASEGT. The CDR3 DNA sequence: TGTGCCAGCAGTGATCGTCAGGGGAACTATGGCTACACCTTC. Amino acids: CASSDRQGNYGYTF.

This clonotype was seen more than once but under ten times. The rearrangement uses TRBV15 and TRBJ1-1, with D hard to call. V lost 0 bases, J lost 4 bases, and 15 bases lay in between. The CDR3 covers 16 residues. The germline V gene encodes CDR1 LNHNV and CDR2 YYDKDF (reference sequence). The CDR3 bases are TGTGCCACCAGCAGAGATCTGAGACCCTCGAGCACTGAAGCTTTCTTT. This encodes CATSRDLRPSSTEAFF.

This clonotype was counted a single time. The V gene is TRBV2, the J gene TRBJ2-3; D tentatively reads TRBD1 or TRBD2 (5 bases each). V was shortened by 6 bases and J by 1 base, with 14 bases between the two germline ends. The CDR3 has 15 residues. Germline CDR1 reads SNHLY; CDR2 reads FYNNEI. The DNA for the CDR3 is TGTGCCAGCAGCCCACCAGGGACCGGCACAGATACGCAGTATTTT. The encoded protein is CASSPPGTGTDTQYF.

The CDR3 DNA follows: TGCAGTGCTAGTCAGGGGATTAGCTATGGCTACACCTTC. This translates into CSASQGISYGYTF. J is TRBJ1-2 and V is TRBV20-1; a possible D gene is TRBD1 (6 bases). The V end was cut by 3 bases, the J end by 4 bases, with 12 bases between. The length of the CDR3 is 13 residues. Germline CDR1 and CDR2: DFQATT and SNEGSKA (reference sequence).

In its sample, this clonotype was seen many times. The chain uses TRBV5-1 and TRBJ2-1, with 10 bases lining up with TRBD1. This CDR3 has 16 amino acids. Germline V gene data show CDR1 as SGHRS and CDR2 as YFSETQ. After removal of 0 bases from V and 7 bases from J, the junction contained 7 bases not matched to a gene. CDR3 coding DNA: TGCGCCAGCAGCTTGGTTGGACAGGGGGTGAGGAATGAGCAGTTCTTC. This gives the protein CASSLVGQGVRNEQFF.

The chain joins TRBV19 to TRBJ2-5; 14 nucleotides agree with TRBD2. This CDR3 is 14 amino acids long. The J segment lost 3 bases and the V segment lost 7 bases, leaving 1 base of the junction unmatched. Germline V CDR1 and CDR2: LNHDA, SQIVND (reference sequence). CDR3 DNA sequence: TGTGCCAGTAAGACTAGCGGGGGGGAAGAGACCCAGTACTTC. Translating it yields CASKTSGGEETQYF.

The table lists this clonotype with a few counts. V gene TRBV29-1 combines with J gene TRBJ2-5, with 8 bases aligning to TRBD1. This CDR3 is 13 amino acids long. After removal of 3 bases from V and 3 bases from J, the junction contained 3 bases not matched to a gene. Germline values: CDR1 SQVTM, CDR2 ANQGSEA. CDR3 DNA: TGCAGCGTTGACCCGGGACAGGAAGAGACCCAGTACTTC. Its protein product is CSVDPGQEETQYF. Full variable domain (outside the CDR3, taken from reference TRBV29-1 and TRBJ2-5): SAVISQKPSRDICQRGTSLTIQCQVDSQVTMMFWYRQQPGQSLTLIATANQGSEATYESGFVIDKFPISRPNLTFSTLTVSNMSPEDSSIYLCSVDPGQEETQYFGPGTRLLVL.

The V gene is TRBV19, the J gene TRBJ2-1, with 8 bases identical to TRBD2. Trimming removed 7 bases from V and 7 bases from J; junction bases left unmatched: 6. The CDR3 consists of 13 residues. Germline CDR1 and CDR2: LNHDA and SQIVND (reference sequence). This CDR3 reads CASNRGGWNEQFF. The CDR3 DNA follows: TGTGCCAGTAACCGGGGGGGTTGGAATGAGCAGTTCTTC.

This clonotype was detected ten times or more. The genes are TRBV7-8 and TRBJ1-2; TRBD1 matches 8 bases. Germline V gives CDR1 SGHVS, CDR2 FQNEAQ. This CDR3 has 16 amino acids. V gave up 5 bases and J gave up 5 bases; unmatched junction bases: 13. The CDR3 loop is CASSTGGHRGVYGYTF. CDR3 nucleotide sequence: TGTGCCAGCAGCACCGGGGGGCACAGGGGGGTTTATGGCTACACCTTC.

This clonotype was detected a few times. The V and J genes are TRBV10-2 and TRBJ1-1, with 8 bases matching TRBD1. Germline loops: CDR1 WSHSY, CDR2 SAAADI. After removal of 7 bases from V and 0 bases from J, the junction contained 10 bases not matched to a gene. The CDR3 extends over 16 amino acids. The CDR3 loop reads CASNARTGTMNTEAFF. The DNA of the CDR3 is TGCGCCAGCAACGCTCGGACAGGGACAATGAACACTGAAGCTTTCTTT.

This clonotype was recorded at least ten times. This chain uses TRBV24-1 with TRBJ1-2; TRBD1 aligns across 7 bases. Germline values: CDR1 KGHDR, CDR2 SFDVKD. V lost 4 bases to trimming and J lost 5 bases; unmatched junction nucleotides: 6. This CDR3 is 14 amino acids long. The CDR3 DNA reads as TGTGCCACCAGTGACGTTGACAGGGTATATGGCTACACCTTC. Translation: CATSDVDRVYGYTF.

V is TRBV7-6 and J is TRBJ2-1; a possible D gene is TRBD1 (7 bases). Germline V CDR1 and CDR2: SGHVS, FNYEAQ. The CDR3 runs 17 residues. Between the trimmed V and J ends, which lost 2 bases and 6 bases, there was a span of 20 bases. DNA for the CDR3: TGTGCCAGCAGCTTATTGGGTGGGTCAGGGGGAGGCAATGAGCAGTTCTTC. Its translation: CASSLLGGSGGGNEQFF.

The J gene is TRBJ2-5, the V gene TRBV2, with 9 bases matching TRBD2. V shed 4 bases and J 4 bases; nucleotides not matched to a gene: 7. From germline, CDR1 is SNHLY and CDR2 FYNNEI. The CDR3 is 15 amino acids. The CDR3 region is CASSAGGGAGETQYF. The CDR3 DNA reads as TGTGCCAGCAGTGCGGGCGGGGGGGCCGGAGAGACCCAGTACTTC.

As concerns this clonotype: A much larger clone differs from this one at a single base, so this may be a read error. The CDR3 does not end in the conserved phenylalanine or tryptophan, so this is likely a read error. V usage is TRBV16 and J usage is TRBJ1-2; D is unclear. The CDR3 contains 14 residues. Looked up from germline, CDR1 is KGHSY and CDR2 is FQNENV. V was cut by 2 bases and J by 2 bases, with 9 bases left in between. The DNA for the CDR3 is TGTGCCAGCAGCCAAGATGGCAAAAACTATGGCTACACCCTC. This sequence encodes CASSQDGKNYGYTL.

This clonotype came up many times. The V gene is TRBV7-9, the J gene TRBJ1-1; D gene unclear. Germline V gene lookup returns CDR1 SEHNR and CDR2 FQNEAQ (reference sequence). The V end lost 6 bases, the J end lost 0 bases, and 23 bases lay between the germline ends. The CDR3 loop spans 18 amino acids. The CDR3 bases are TGTGCCAGCAGACCGACTGGGAGGCGCTCACCCATGAACACTGAAGCTTTCTTT. Translation gives CASRPTGRRSPMNTEAFF. Supplemented by reference TRBV7-9 and TRBJ1-1, the full variable domain reads DTGVSQNPRHKITKRGQNVTFRCDPISEHNRLYWYRQTLGQGPEFLTYFQNEAQLEKSRLLSDRFSAERPKGSFSTLEIQRTEQGDSAMYLCASRPTGRRSPMNTEAFFGQGTRLTVV.

The rearrangement joins TRBV20-1 to TRBJ2-7; D is undetermined. This CDR3 has 13 amino acids. V was shortened by 5 bases and J by 6 bases, with 17 bases between the two germline ends. Germline loops: CDR1 DFQATT, CDR2 SNEGSKA (reference sequence). The CDR3: CSAPQRVGFEQYF. The CDR3 DNA is TGCAGTGCTCCGCAGAGAGTGGGCTTCGAGCAGTACTTC.

This clonotype has more than one count but fewer than ten. CDR3 loop: CASSGATDSPLHF. As DNA, the CDR3 is TGTGCCAGCTCAGGGGCGACGGATTCACCCCTCCACTTT. The chain combines TRBV2 with TRBJ1-6; D possibly corresponds to TRBD1 (6 bases). Germline V gene lookup returns CDR1 SNHLY and CDR2 FYNNEI. The V gene lost 8 bases and the J gene lost 8 bases, with 13 bases spanning the gap. This CDR3 has 13 residues.

This clonotype was found many times. The chain is built from TRBV10-3 and TRBJ2-5; possibly TRBD1 or TRBD2 for D (6 bases each). This CDR3 has 15 amino acids. Trimming removed 1 base at V and 2 bases at J, with 11 bases between. Per the germline V gene, CDR1 is ENHRY and CDR2 is SYGVKD. The CDR3 DNA sequence: TGTGCCATCAGTGAGTACGGGGGCCAACAAGAGACCCAGTACTTC. Protein sequence: CAISEYGGQQETQYF.

The gene calls are TRBV5-1 and TRBJ1-6; 7 bases line up with TRBD1. The CDR3 is 18 amino acids. J lost 0 bases, V lost 4 bases, and 10 bases had no gene match. Germline V gene data show CDR1 as SGHRS and CDR2 as YFSETQ. The CDR3 region has the DNA TGCGCCAGCAGCCACATGGTACAGGGGAGCTCCTATAATTCACCCCTCCACTTT. Its translation: CASSHMVQGSSYNSPLHF.

This clonotype was observed at least ten times. The chain has TRBV9 and TRBJ2-5; D may be TRBD1 (7 bases). The V end was cut by 4 bases, the J end by 4 bases, with 23 bases between. The CDR3 has 17 residues. CDR1 is SGDLS and CDR2 is YYNGEE in the germline V gene. CDR3 in DNA: TGTGCCAGCAGCTCCGGAGGGGGCCAGGGGCTGGTAGAGACCCAGTACTTC. Its protein is CASSSGGGQGLVETQYF.

The chain recombines TRBV20-1 with TRBJ2-5; 11 positions match TRBD2. Losses at the gene ends were 4 bases for V and 5 bases for J; bases not matched to a gene: 9. Germline loops: CDR1 DFQATT, CDR2 SNEGSKA (reference sequence). This CDR3 contains 15 residues. The CDR3 DNA sequence: TGCAGTGCTAAGGGGTCTAGCGGGGGGATGGAGACCCAGTACTTC. Amino acid sequence: CSAKGSSGGMETQYF.